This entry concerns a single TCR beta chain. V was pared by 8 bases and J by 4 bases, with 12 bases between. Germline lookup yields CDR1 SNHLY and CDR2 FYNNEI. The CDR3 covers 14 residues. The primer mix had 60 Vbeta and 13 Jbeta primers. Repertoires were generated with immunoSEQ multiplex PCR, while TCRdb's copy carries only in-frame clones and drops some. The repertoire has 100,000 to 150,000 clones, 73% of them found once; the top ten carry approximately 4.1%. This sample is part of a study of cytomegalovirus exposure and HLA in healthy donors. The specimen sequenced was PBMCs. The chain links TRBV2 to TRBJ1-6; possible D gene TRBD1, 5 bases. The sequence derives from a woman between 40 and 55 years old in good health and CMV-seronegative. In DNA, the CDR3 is TGTGCCAGCCGTCCGGGGGTTTATAATTCACCCCTCCACTTT. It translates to CASRPGVYNSPLHF.